This T cell receptor beta chain was sequenced during a study of blood T cell repertoires in COVID-19. Study information: The study drew acute and convalescent COVID-19 samples from the United States, Italy and Spain. PBMCs, B-cell-depleted T cells, or T cells were the source of the cDNA or gDNA that made up the material.

The V and J ends lost 6 bases and 7 bases, in that order; junction bases with no gene match: 6. The CDR3 contains 14 residues. Germline CDR1 reads LGHDT; CDR2 reads YNNKEL (reference sequence). Authors' data handling: Nucleated cell counts were estimated from reference gene primer amplification. Only in-frame clones appear in the TCRdb table, and some are missing; sequencing was by immunoSEQ multiplex PCR. V and J calls and clone size come straight from that table; D and trimming were deduced from the DNA. The sample lists some 190,000 clones, roughly 88% occurring once. This sequence was found in a man in his sixties with acute or convalescent COVID-19. The sample consisted of peripheral blood. The genes are TRBV3-1 (or the pseudogene TRBV3-2) and TRBJ1-4; 9 bases align to TRBD1. This chain's CDR3 is CASSRTGAGEKLFF. CDR3 in DNA: TGTGCCAGCAGTCGGACAGGGGCGGGTGAAAAACTGTTTTTT.